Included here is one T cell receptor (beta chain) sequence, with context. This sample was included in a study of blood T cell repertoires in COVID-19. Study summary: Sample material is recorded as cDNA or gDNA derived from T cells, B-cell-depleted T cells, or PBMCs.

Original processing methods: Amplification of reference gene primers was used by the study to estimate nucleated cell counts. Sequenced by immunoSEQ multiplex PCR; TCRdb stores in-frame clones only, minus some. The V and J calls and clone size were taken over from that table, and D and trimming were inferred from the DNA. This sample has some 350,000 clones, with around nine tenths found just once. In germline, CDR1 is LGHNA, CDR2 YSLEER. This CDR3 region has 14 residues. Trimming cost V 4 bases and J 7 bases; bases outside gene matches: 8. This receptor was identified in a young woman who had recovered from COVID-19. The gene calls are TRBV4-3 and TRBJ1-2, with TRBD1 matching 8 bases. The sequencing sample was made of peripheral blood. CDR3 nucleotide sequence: TGCGCCAGCAGCCTCAAGACAGGGGCGGTTGGCTACACCTTC. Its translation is CASSLKTGAVGYTF.